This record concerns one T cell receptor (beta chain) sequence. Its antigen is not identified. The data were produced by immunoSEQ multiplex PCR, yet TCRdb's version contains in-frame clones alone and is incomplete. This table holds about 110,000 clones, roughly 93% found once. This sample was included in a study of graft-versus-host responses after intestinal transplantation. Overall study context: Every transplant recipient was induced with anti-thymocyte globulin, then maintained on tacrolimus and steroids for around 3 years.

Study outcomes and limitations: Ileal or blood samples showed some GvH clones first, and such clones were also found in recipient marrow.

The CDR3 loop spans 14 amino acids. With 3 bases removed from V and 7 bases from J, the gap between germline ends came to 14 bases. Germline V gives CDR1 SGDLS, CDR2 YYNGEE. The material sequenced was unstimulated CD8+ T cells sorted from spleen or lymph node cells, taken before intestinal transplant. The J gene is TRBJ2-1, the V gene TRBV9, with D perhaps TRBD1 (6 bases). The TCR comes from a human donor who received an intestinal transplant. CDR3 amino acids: CASSAFRGKNEQFF. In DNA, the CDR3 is TGTGCCAGCAGCGCCTTCAGGGGTAAGAATGAGCAGTTCTTC.